This T cell receptor (beta chain) was recovered during a study of T-cell reconstitution after alpha-beta-depleted transplantation in children. The library targeted TCRbeta and was prepared with unique molecular identifiers. From the PCR reads, TCRdb called clonotypes with MiXCR, one entry per CDR3 protein. In the table there are about 980,000 distinct CDR3 sequences, about 29% of which are singletons. Study-level results: At the one-year point after transplant, T-cell counts and TCRbeta diversity were found to come mostly from T cells that had been newly produced. Two months or so post-transplant, alpha-beta T cells reportedly derived from several hundred expanded graft clones. From surviving recipient T cells and thymic progenitors came the high day-60 TCRbeta diversity observed in some patients.

The CDR3 sequence is 14 residues long. V lost 3 bases, J lost 8 bases, and 6 bases stayed unmatched. Notes on this clonotype: Antigen unknown.

This sequence originates from a boy under two years old who had a stem cell transplant for SCID, so the T cells may come from the graft donor. The chain is built from TRBV12-3 or TRBV12-4 and TRBJ2-1; 8 bases align to TRBD1. Specimen: PBMCs, mostly from graft donor cells, collected 360 days after TCRalphabeta/CD19-depleted stem cell transplant. As DNA, the CDR3 is TGTGCCAGCAGTTTCGCGGACAGGGTCGATGAGCAGTTCTTC. Translation gives CASSFADRVDEQFF.